These 31 T cell receptor beta chains were sequenced from one sample in a study of blood T cells in healthy people across ages. Sample-barcoded 5' priming and a J-beta primer mix drove a second PCR of 7 to 11 cycles. MiXCR, run by TCRdb on the 5' RACE reads, gives a single entry per CDR3 protein. Here the sample spans about 1.7 million distinct CDR3 sequences, 28% being singletons. The specimen sequenced was blood. The source is a woman aged 25 to 39 in good health.

Ten or more counts support this clonotype. The chain recombines TRBV11-2 with TRBJ2-5; 7 bases agree with TRBD1. The CDR3 length is 17 residues. The V and J ends lost 0 bases and 2 bases, in that order; junction bases with no gene match: 9. Per germline, CDR1 SGHAT and CDR2 FQNNGV. The CDR3 spells CASSLDPTGTTQETQYF. The CDR3, as DNA: TGTGCCAGCAGCTTAGACCCGACAGGGACAACACAAGAGACCCAGTACTTC.

CDR3 nucleotide sequence: TGCAGCGTTGAAGGACGATTGCAGGGAGGGGACACCTTC. Amino acids: CSVEGRLQGGDTF. The V and J genes are TRBV29-1 and TRBJ1-2, with D perhaps matching TRBD1 (5 bases). Germline V CDR1 and CDR2: SQVTM, ANQGSEA. This CDR3 is built from 13 residues. Trimming shortened V by 1 base and J by 12 bases, and 18 bases separated the two germline ends.

The V and J genes are TRBV20-1 and TRBJ1-4; 9 bases agree with TRBD1. This CDR3 is built from 15 residues. CDR1 and CDR2 from the germline V gene are DFQATT and SNEGSKA (reference sequence). Losses at the gene ends were 5 bases for V and 2 bases for J; bases not matched to a gene: 6. Here the CDR3 DNA reads TGCAGTGCTTTTACAGGGGGCAGGACTAATGAAAAACTGTTTTTT. Its translation: CSAFTGGRTNEKLFF.

The chain joins TRBV5-1 to TRBJ2-5; possible D gene TRBD2, 5 bases. Looked up from germline, CDR1 is SGHRS and CDR2 is YFSETQ. The CDR3 consists of 13 residues. Trimming pared 4 bases from V and 5 bases from J, leaving 12 bases between. As DNA, the CDR3 is TGCGCCAGCAGCCGCGGGTATCGGGAGACCCAGTACTTC. The encoded protein is CASSRGYRETQYF.

V gene TRBV5-1 combines with J gene TRBJ2-7; D perhaps matches TRBD2 (6 bases). Trimming took 0 bases from V and 7 from J, leaving 14 bases between them. Per the germline V gene, CDR1 is SGHRS and CDR2 is YFSETQ. The CDR3 length is 14 residues. The CDR3 nucleotides read TGCGCCAGCAGCTTGGGCGGGATGGGCGGTGAGCAGTACTTC. Translating gives CASSLGGMGGEQYF.

The chain uses TRBV18 and TRBJ1-2; 7 positions match TRBD1. The length of the CDR3 is 13 residues. The J segment lost 8 bases and the V segment lost 5 bases, leaving 8 bases of the junction unmatched. The V gene's germline CDR1 is KGHSH and CDR2 LQKENI. In DNA, the CDR3 is TGTGCCAGCTCATCTGGACAGGCCCCAGGCTACACCTTC. Protein sequence: CASSSGQAPGYTF. Based on the CDR3 plus reference TRBV18 and TRBJ1-2, the full variable domain is NAGVMQNPRHLVRRRGQEARLRCSPMKGHSHVYWYRQLPEEGLKFMVYLQKENIIDESGMPKERFSAEFPKEGPSILRIQQVVRGDSAAYFCASSSGQAPGYTFGSGTRLTVV.

This clonotype came up many times. V is TRBV2 and J is TRBJ2-3; TRBD2 matches 12 bases. V lost 7 bases, J lost 2 bases, and 4 bases stayed unmatched. Germline V CDR1 and CDR2: SNHLY, FYNNEI. The CDR3 runs 15 residues. The CDR3 DNA sequence: TGTGCCAGCAAAAGACTAGCGGGGGACACAGATACGCAGTATTTT. Translation: CASKRLAGDTDTQYF.

This chain uses TRBV7-2 with TRBJ2-5; unclear D gene. The V gene's germline CDR1 is SGHTA and CDR2 FQGNSA. Trimming cost V 4 bases and J 1 base, with 10 bases left between them. This CDR3 has 14 residues. CDR3 region: CASSSRVLQETQYF. The CDR3 region has the DNA TGTGCCAGCAGCTCCCGGGTGCTCCAAGAGACCCAGTACTTC. Drawing the rest from reference TRBV7-2 and TRBJ2-5, the complete variable domain is GAGVSQSPSNKVTEKGKDVELRCDPISGHTALYWYRQSLGQGLEFLIYFQGNSAPDKSGLPSDRFSAERTGGSVSTLTIQRTQQEDSAVYLCASSSRVLQETQYFGPGTRLLVL.

The rearrangement uses TRBV12-5 and TRBJ2-7; D is unclear. Germline V lookup: CDR1 LGHNT, CDR2 FRNRAP. Between the trimmed V and J ends, which lost 6 bases and 1 base, there was a span of 10 bases. The length of the CDR3 is 13 residues. Here the CDR3 DNA reads TGTGCTAGTGGCTTGATGGCTTCCTACGAGCAGTACTTC. Translated: CASGLMASYEQYF.

This clonotype was seen a handful of times. The chain links TRBV6-6 to TRBJ1-2, with TRBD1 as a possible D gene (6 bases). The germline V and J ends were trimmed by 0 bases and 5 bases, with 16 bases remaining between them. The CDR3 spans 16 residues. Per germline, CDR1 MNHNY and CDR2 SVGAGI (reference sequence). The CDR3 region has the DNA TGTGCCAGCAGTTACTCAGAAAACAGGGATTGGTATGGCTACACCTTC. Translating gives CASSYSENRDWYGYTF.

The chain employs TRBV7-9 and TRBJ2-3; TRBD2 matches at 14 bases. V was pared by 4 bases and J by 7 bases, with 7 bases of the junction left unmatched. Germline V lookup: CDR1 SEHNR, CDR2 FQNEAQ (reference sequence). The length of the CDR3 is 16 residues. CDR3 DNA: TGTGCCAGCAGCTCCGGGACTAGCGGGAGCTCAAATACGCAGTATTTT. It yields the protein CASSSGTSGSSNTQYF.

The gene calls are TRBV12-3 or TRBV12-4 and TRBJ1-5, with D unclear. The CDR3 has 16 residues. V was pared by 6 bases and J by 1 base, with 16 bases between. The CDR3 loop reads CASRSQREGSNQPQHF. The CDR3 nucleotides read TGTGCCAGCAGATCACAGAGGGAGGGCAGCAATCAGCCCCAGCATTTT.

This clonotype was seen a handful of times. The chain uses TRBV28 and TRBJ1-5, with D hard to call. Trimming left V 6 bases short and J 2 bases short, with 17 bases between. Germline V gene data show CDR1 as MDHEN and CDR2 as SYDVKM. This CDR3 region has 16 residues. The CDR3 coding sequence is TGTGCCAGCAGCCTTAATACCGAGTTGCGCAATCAGCCCCAGCATTTT. Protein product: CASSLNTELRNQPQHF.

The CDR3 sequence: CASGTGEDYGYTF. Here the CDR3 DNA reads TGTGCCAGCGGTACAGGGGAAGACTATGGCTACACCTTC. The V gene is TRBV2, the J gene TRBJ1-2; the match to TRBD1 covers 7 bases. Trimming cost V 8 bases and J 3 bases; bases outside gene matches: 6. Germline CDR1 reads SNHLY; CDR2 reads FYNNEI. This CDR3 has 13 residues.

In its sample, this clonotype was seen a few times. The gene calls are TRBV24-1 and TRBJ2-1; 15 bases align to TRBD2. Germline V gene sequence: CDR1 KGHDR, CDR2 SFDVKD. V lost 4 bases to trimming and J lost 0 bases; unmatched junction nucleotides: 12. The CDR3 has 21 amino acids. The CDR3, as DNA: TGTGCCACCAGTGACGGGAAAGGACTAGCGGGAGGGCTCAGCTCCTACAATGAGCAGTTCTTC. Its translation: CATSDGKGLAGGLSSYNEQFF.

In its sample, this clonotype was seen a few times. This chain uses TRBV5-1 with TRBJ2-1; TRBD2 agrees at 9 bases. Germline V CDR1 and CDR2: SGHRS, YFSETQ. There are 15 residues in the CDR3. Unmatched junction bases numbered 10, after V lost 5 bases and J lost 7 bases. CDR3 sequence reads: CASRAAGGVENEQFF. CDR3 DNA: TGCGCCAGCAGGGCAGCGGGGGGCGTGGAGAATGAGCAGTTCTTC.

This sequence joins TRBV7-9 and TRBJ1-1; the match to TRBD1 covers 7 bases. The germline gives CDR1 SEHNR, CDR2 FQNEAQ (reference sequence). The CDR3 consists of 15 residues. Trimming cost V 4 bases and J 1 base; bases outside gene matches: 6. CDR3 residues: CASSSTGTANTEAFF. The CDR3 nucleotides read TGTGCCAGCAGCTCCACCGGGACAGCGAACACTGAAGCTTTCTTT.

This clonotype has more than one count but fewer than ten. This chain joins TRBV5-1 and TRBJ2-7, with D unresolved. The CDR3 loop spans 13 amino acids. V was pared by 4 bases and J by 3 bases, with 11 bases between. Looked up from germline, CDR1 is SGHRS and CDR2 is YFSETQ. The CDR3 sequence is CASSKPPSYEQYF. Written as DNA, the CDR3 is TGCGCCAGCAGCAAGCCCCCCAGCTACGAGCAGTACTTC.

The V call is TRBV7-3, the J call TRBJ2-2; D possibly corresponds to TRBD1 (6 bases). The V gene lost 5 bases and the J gene lost 4 bases, with 14 bases spanning the gap. Germline V gene sequence: CDR1 SGHTA, CDR2 FQGTGA. This CDR3 region has 15 residues. The CDR3 region is CASSGSGGGTGELFF. In nucleotides, the CDR3 is TGTGCCAGCAGCGGTAGTGGGGGCGGCACCGGGGAGCTGTTTTTT.

This chain connects TRBV5-5 to TRBJ2-7; D is uncertain. Germline V lookup: CDR1 SGHKS, CDR2 YYEKEE (reference sequence). V lost 7 bases to trimming and J lost 6 bases, with 17 bases between them. The CDR3 runs to 13 residues. CDR3 DNA sequence: TGTGCCAGCCAAAGGGCAGGTTGGGGCGAGCAGTACTTC. Its translation is CASQRAGWGEQYF.

The chain carries TRBV25-1 and TRBJ2-1; D unresolved. The germline V gene encodes CDR1 MGHDK and CDR2 SYGVNS. Deletions cut 4 bases from V and 8 bases from J, with 12 bases between. The CDR3 is made up of 13 amino acids. Here the CDR3 reads CASSGVPWHEQFF. The CDR3 nucleotides read TGTGCCAGCAGTGGGGTCCCCTGGCATGAGCAGTTCTTC.

The CDR3 protein is CASSSPGGEYEQYF. As DNA, the CDR3 is TGTGCCAGCAGCTCACCCGGTGGCGAATACGAGCAGTACTTC. The chain uses TRBV5-4 and TRBJ2-4, with D unclear. The end of the DNA fits TRBJ2-7 better, so the J call may be wrong. The CDR3 has 14 residues. In germline, CDR1 is SGHNT, CDR2 YYREEE (reference sequence).

This clonotype came up a few times. V gene TRBV18 combines with J gene TRBJ2-7; maybe TRBD2 (5 bases). This CDR3 contains 13 residues. Germline assignment: CDR1 KGHSH and CDR2 LQKENI. Trimming pared 0 bases from V and 2 bases from J, leaving 5 bases between. The CDR3 loop reads CASSPPEAYEQYF. Written as DNA, the CDR3 is TGTGCCAGCTCACCACCGGAGGCCTACGAGCAGTACTTC.

This clonotype was counted a few times. The chain carries TRBV5-1 and TRBJ1-4, with 8 positions matching TRBD1. This CDR3 comprises 15 residues. Germline V gene data show CDR1 as SGHRS and CDR2 as YFSETQ. J lost 4 bases, V lost 3 bases, and 5 bases had no gene match. This CDR3 reads CASSSDRVLNEKLFF. As DNA, the CDR3 is TGCGCCAGCAGCTCGGACAGGGTTCTTAATGAAAAACTGTTTTTT.

This clonotype has just a few counts. The chain uses TRBV20-1 and TRBJ2-7, with TRBD2 identical over 8 bases. CDR1 is DFQATT and CDR2 is SNEGSKA in the germline V gene (reference sequence). This CDR3 has 15 amino acids. V dropped 0 bases and J dropped 6; count of bases not matched to a gene: 10. The CDR3 bases are TGCAGTGCTAGAGAAGGGGCGGGGGGCAGTATCGAGCAGTACTTC. This sequence encodes CSAREGAGGSIEQYF.

This clonotype was counted only a few times. The chain combines TRBV5-1 with TRBJ1-1; no firm D call. Germline CDR1 reads SGHRS; CDR2 reads YFSETQ. The CDR3 is made up of 15 amino acids. Trimming removed 4 bases from V and 4 bases from J, with 17 bases in between. CDR3 coding DNA: TGCGCCAGCAGCACAGCTATCCGGCGGGGCACTGAAGCTTTCTTT. This codes for CASSTAIRRGTEAFF.

This clonotype was recorded only once. V and J are TRBV20-1 and TRBJ2-3, with D hard to call. The V end was cut by 0 bases, the J end by 5 bases, with 6 bases between. This CDR3 comprises 12 residues. Germline values: CDR1 DFQATT, CDR2 SNEGSKA (reference sequence). CDR3 protein: CSAREYEDTQYF. The CDR3 nucleotides read TGCAGTGCTAGAGAATACGAAGATACGCAGTATTTT.

This chain uses TRBV6-2 or TRBV6-3 with TRBJ1-1; TRBD1 aligns across 7 bases. Germline-derived CDR1 and CDR2 are MNHEY and SVGEGT. The CDR3 consists of 16 residues. The ends lost 0 bases at V and 1 base at J; junction bases unmatched: 5. Written as DNA, the CDR3 is TGTGCCAGCAGTTACTCGTCCCGGGACAGGAACACTGAAGCTTTCTTT. Encoded protein: CASSYSSRDRNTEAFF.

The rearrangement links TRBV12-3 or TRBV12-4 to TRBJ2-1; TRBD2 might be the D (6 bases). V gave up 3 bases and J gave up 8 bases, with 17 bases separating them. The CDR3 sequence is 15 residues long. The CDR3: CASSFRLANFDEQFF. The DNA of the CDR3 is TGTGCCAGCAGTTTTAGGCTAGCGAATTTCGATGAGCAGTTCTTC.

This clonotype was picked up many times. V usage is TRBV11-2 and J usage is TRBJ2-1, with TRBD1 identical over 8 bases. Germline CDR1 is SGHAT and CDR2 is FQNNGV. There are 16 residues in the CDR3. Trimming took 4 bases from V and 6 from J; bases not matched to a gene: 11. CDR3 coding DNA: TGTGCCAGCAGCTCCCCCGGACAGGGCACCCCCAATGAGCAGTTCTTC. Amino acids: CASSSPGQGTPNEQFF.

CDR3 region: CASSNAGDQETQFF. The CDR3 nucleotides read TGTGCCAGCAGTAACGCCGGAGACCAAGAGACCCAGTTCTTC. This chain joins TRBV12-3 or TRBV12-4 and TRBJ2-5, with D unresolved. Matching the DNA end better, TRBJ2-1 makes the J call doubtful. This CDR3 comprises 14 residues.